The source of this T cell receptor (beta chain) is a study of T-cell memory formation after mild COVID-19. Whole-study context: TCR clusters were mostly confined to one donor each.

TCR alpha and TCR beta cDNA libraries with sample barcodes and UMIs came from 5'RACE using constant-segment primers. TCRdb called the 5' RACE reads again in MiXCR, with one record for every CDR3 protein. The sample carries 65,000 to 95,000 distinct CDR3 sequences, roughly 12% recorded once. The V gene lost 1 base and the J gene lost 6 bases, with 13 bases spanning the gap. Germline CDR1 SGHTA, CDR2 FQGTGA. This CDR3 region has 15 residues. Findings and caveats of the study: Day 15 to 85 contractors were CD4/CD8 balanced; later expanders leaned CD4+. Confirmation was lacking for SARS-CoV-2 specificity of second-wave clones that peaked on day 37.

This clonotype has a handful of counts. Its antigen is unknown. This clonotype was sampled from a man younger than 35 who had mild COVID-19 (a few samples of this study predate the infection). Cell type and time point are not known. The sequenced sample was PBMCs or a T cell subset sorted from them (not recorded which). The chain has TRBV7-3 and TRBJ2-1, with D perhaps given as TRBD1 or TRBD2 (6 bases each). The CDR3 here is CASSLNGGLGNEQFF. The CDR3 bases are TGTGCCAGCAGCTTAAATGGGGGGCTCGGCAATGAGCAGTTCTTC.